The clone carrying this T cell receptor (beta chain) has only a few counts. Its matching antigen is unknown. The record originates from a study of shared clonotypes between healthy human individuals. Study-wide findings and caveats: Sampling involved blood alone; tissue repertoires likely differ. Clonotype sharing across a handful of donors was observed for roughly 5% of naive CD4 clonotypes. Non-shared clonotypes had lower generation probabilities than clonotypes shared by all four sorted-subset donors. Clonotype sharing among donors was expected to depend on sequencing depth.

V was pared by 4 bases and J by 6 bases, with 10 bases of the junction left unmatched. This CDR3 has 16 amino acids. Germline-derived CDR1 and CDR2 are KGHSH and LQKENI. Generated by immunoSEQ multiplex PCR, the TCRdb table keeps only in-frame clones and is missing some. Here the sample spans millions of clones, 90% to 95% being singletons. The sequence derives from a man in his late teens or twenties in good health. The V gene is TRBV18, the J gene TRBJ1-5; the match to TRBD1 covers 9 bases. Material for sequencing was naive CD4+ T cells sorted from blood. Subset in this sample: CD45RA+ positively selected. CDR3 residues: CASSQSTGGIGQPQHF. In DNA form, the CDR3 reads TGTGCCAGCTCACAATCGACAGGGGGAATTGGTCAGCCCCAGCATTTT.